Sequencing of this T cell receptor (beta chain) was carried out in a study of CD4+ T cells in melanoma. General observations from the study: CD8+ T cell, macrophage and B cell function reportedly correlated with neoantigen-specific CD4+ T cells.

V shed 6 bases, J shed 2 bases, and the junction held 4 bases outside the gene matches. The CDR3 sequence is 14 residues long. The germline gives CDR1 WSHSY, CDR2 SAAADI. Measured with immunoSEQ multiplex PCR; TCRdb has only the in-frame clones, and not every one. Of fewer than 150,000 clones in the sample, around 90% were seen once. A note on this clone: Its specificity is not known.

The TCR originated in a human donor with melanoma. The rearrangement joins TRBV10-2 to TRBJ1-5, with 7 nucleotides matching TRBD1. In DNA, the CDR3 is TGCGCCAGCAGCGAACAGGGGCGCAATCAGCCCCAGCATTTT. As protein: CASSEQGRNQPQHF.